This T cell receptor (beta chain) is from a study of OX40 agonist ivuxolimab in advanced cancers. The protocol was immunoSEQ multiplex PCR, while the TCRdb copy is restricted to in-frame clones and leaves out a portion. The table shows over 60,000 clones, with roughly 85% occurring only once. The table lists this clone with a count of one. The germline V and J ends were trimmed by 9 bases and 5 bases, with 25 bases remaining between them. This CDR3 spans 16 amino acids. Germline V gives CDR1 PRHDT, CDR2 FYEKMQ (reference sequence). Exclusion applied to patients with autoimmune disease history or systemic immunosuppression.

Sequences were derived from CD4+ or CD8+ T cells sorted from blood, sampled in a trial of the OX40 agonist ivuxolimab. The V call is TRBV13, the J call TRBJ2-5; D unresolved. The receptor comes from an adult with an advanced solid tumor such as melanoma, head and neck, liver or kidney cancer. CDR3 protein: CASSLFAGANRETQYF. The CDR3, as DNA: TGTGCCAGTTCTTTATTCGCTGGCGCGAATCGGGAGACCCAGTACTTC.